This T cell receptor beta chain was recovered during a study of T cells in Graves' hyperthyroidism and ophthalmopathy. Graves' hyperthyroidism was deemed stable given no ophthalmopathy progression within 18 months. Patients aged 18 to 65 had newly diagnosed hyperthyroidism of under 2 months' duration. Amplification yielded TCR beta CDR3 regions, with RNA transcripts as the source. HTBI primers were employed in a first-round RT-PCR of the TCR CDR3. TCRdb ran MiXCR on the multiplex PCR reads and lists one entry per CDR3 protein. Counted here are under 400,000 distinct CDR3 sequences, roughly a fifth occurring once; the ten biggest clones make up 50%. The sample holds many counts of this clonotype. Germline V gene data show CDR1 as MDHEN and CDR2 as SYDVKM. CDR3 length: 16 residues. V gave up 8 bases and J gave up 4 bases, with 22 bases separating them.

Sequenced sample: blood. This TCR derives from a woman aged 45-60 years with Graves' hyperthyroidism. The rearrangement joins TRBV28 to TRBJ2-3; D gene uncertain. The CDR3 DNA is TGTGCCAGCCCCCCCCCAGGAGCCGTCAGGCCAGATACGCAGTATTTT. Translated: CASPPPGAVRPDTQYF.